This T cell receptor (beta chain) is drawn from a study of blood T cell repertoires in COVID-19. Across the study: The origin of the acute and convalescent COVID-19 samples was the United States, Italy and Spain.

CDR3 length: 16 amino acids. CDR1 is MNHEY and CDR2 is SVGEGT in the germline V gene. The J segment lost 2 bases and the V segment lost 4 bases, leaving 7 bases of the junction unmatched. Clones were sequenced by immunoSEQ multiplex PCR, and TCRdb holds only the in-frame ones, with some missing. The sample holds roughly 150,000 clones, 87% seen once. This receptor was taken from a human donor in a cohort sampled during active COVID-19. What was sequenced was peripheral blood. The V and J genes are TRBV6-2 or TRBV6-3 and TRBJ1-2; 10 bases align to TRBD1. The CDR3 coding sequence is TGTGCCAGCAGTTTTTGGGACAGGGGTGCCAACTATGGCTACACCTTC. It yields the protein CASSFWDRGANYGYTF.